These T cell receptor beta chains were read from a single sample in a study of spatial heterogeneity in lung cancer. TCRdb used MiXCR to reprocess the 5' RACE reads, holding one entry per CDR3 protein. Among approximately 23,000 distinct CDR3 sequences, under 5.5% were seen once, and the ten largest hold about 9.8%. The sequenced sample was lung tumor tissue, obtained at surgery. The origin of the receptors is a male donor with early-stage non-small cell lung cancer. The CDR3 runs from the conserved cysteine through the conserved F or W. Each record gives: J gene, clone size, V gene, CDR3 protein. Clone size is given for some rows only: seen once, a few or many times, or a class if the clone is expanded.

>TRBJ2-2|medium-sized|TRBV9
CASSVGSGGMNTGELFF
>TRBJ2-3|NA|TRBV7-9
CASSLAAGTYTDTQYF
>TRBJ2-3|many|TRBV28
CASSPDRDYTDTQYF
>TRBJ2-7|many|TRBV5-1
CASSLSAQGYEQYF
>TRBJ2-1|many|TRBV7-2
CASSLVGDNEQFF
>TRBJ2-1|many|TRBV28
CASQRSYNEQFF
>TRBJ2-2|many|TRBV5-6
CASSWGLSEANTGELFF
>TRBJ1-6|many|TRBV19
CASDRGLNSPLHF
>TRBJ2-7|many|TRBV27
CASSLKMAYEQYF
>TRBJ1-6|many|TRBV5-1
CASSLGGTYNSPLHF
>TRBJ1-5|many|TRBV28
CASSLMQGAQPQHF
>TRBJ2-1|medium-sized|TRBV7-9
CASSLGGWGNEQFF
>TRBJ1-5|many|TRBV5-5
CASSPSSSYSNQPQHF
>TRBJ2-5|many|TRBV7-2
CASSPSTGGETQYF
>TRBJ2-1|many|TRBV12-3/TRBV12-4
CASNTFGEYNEQFF
>TRBJ1-2|NA|TRBV20-1
CSARDSGQPRNNYGYTF
>TRBJ2-7|many|TRBV28
CASRGLAGDYEQYF
>TRBJ2-7|many|TRBV13
CASSTQGQGLEQYF
>TRBJ2-1|many|TRBV6-2/TRBV6-3
CASSEGRGSYNEQFF
>TRBJ2-4|many|TRBV12-3/TRBV12-4
CASTQGMAKNIQYF
>TRBJ1-4|many|TRBV21-1
CASSNQGGAPTNEKLFF
>TRBJ2-3|many|TRBV6-2/TRBV6-3
CASRRQGLSSTDTQYF
>TRBJ1-3|NA|TRBV5-1
CASSFGDSFGNTIYF
>TRBJ2-5|many|TRBV10-3
CAISRELETQYF
>TRBJ1-1|many|TRBV5-1
CASSFTGETEAFF
>TRBJ2-7|many|TRBV6-2/TRBV6-3
CASSYSDEQYF
>TRBJ2-7|medium-sized|TRBV6-2/TRBV6-3
CASSYREGRYEQYF
>TRBJ2-1|many|TRBV30
CAWSGASGNEQFF
>TRBJ1-6|many|TRBV7-9
CASQGNSPLHF
>TRBJ2-2|NA|TRBV11-3
CASSLGQGSTGELFF
>TRBJ2-7|many|TRBV7-6
CASSLLPGTGLSYEQYF
>TRBJ2-1|many|TRBV5-1
CASSLTGDSYNEQFF
>TRBJ2-1|few|TRBV10-2
CASSEGRLANEQFF
>TRBJ1-5|many|TRBV20-1
CSARVREDYNQPQHF
>TRBJ2-1|many|TRBV7-9
CASSPSVGGRAGYNEQFF
>TRBJ1-6|many|TRBV7-9
CASRAQGYSPLHF
>TRBJ1-1|many|TRBV6-1
CASSESPGARTEAFF
>TRBJ2-1|many|TRBV7-2
CASSPQALVNEQFF
>TRBJ1-3|NA|TRBV7-9
CASSLDRVVGNTIYF
>TRBJ2-5|few|TRBV7-2
CASRRTSGETQYF
>TRBJ1-1|many|TRBV3-1
CASSRPGGSTEAFF
>TRBJ2-2|NA|TRBV7-2
CASSFGTRVSGELFF
>TRBJ2-5|many|TRBV7-2
CASSWGGTETQYF
>TRBJ2-2|large|TRBV29-1
CSVEGGNTGELFF
>TRBJ2-1|many|TRBV7-3
CASSSIGDEQFF
>TRBJ1-3|many|TRBV6-6
CASSYSADSGNTIYF
>TRBJ2-7|many|TRBV27
CASGLAGGPSYEQYF
>TRBJ2-7|many|TRBV5-1
CASRGTGRHEQYF
>TRBJ2-1|many|TRBV20-1
CSAVGSVTYNEQFF
>TRBJ2-1|many|TRBV5-1
CASSLAGLAGVKQFF